Below are 29 T cell receptor beta chains sequenced from a single sample in a study of resident and recirculating memory T cells in vitiligo. Assay used: immunoSEQ multiplex PCR; TCRdb lists only in-frame clones, some missing. The repertoire holds tens of thousands of clones, with 91% as singletons. The specimen sequenced was blood. Receptor source: a male donor with vitiligo.

The chain recombines TRBV7-9 with TRBJ2-3; TRBD1 might be the D (6 bases). This CDR3 comprises 15 residues. Germline assignment: CDR1 SEHNR and CDR2 FQNEAQ (reference sequence). Trimming shortened V by 1 base and J by 2 bases, and 10 bases separated the two germline ends. The CDR3 loop is CASSLGTVITDTQYF. The CDR3, as DNA: TGTGCCAGCAGCTTAGGGACAGTTATCACAGATACGCAGTATTTT. The variable domain in full, completed from reference TRBV7-9 and TRBJ2-3, reads DTGVSQNPRHKITKRGQNVTFRCDPISEHNRLYWYRQTLGQGPEFLTYFQNEAQLEKSRLLSDRFSAERPKGSFSTLEIQRTEQGDSAMYLCASSLGTVITDTQYFGPGTRLTVL.

The genes are TRBV5-8 and TRBJ1-2, with unresolved D. Germline V gene data show CDR1 as SGHTS and CDR2 as YDEGEE. V gave up 0 bases and J gave up 2 bases, with 14 bases separating them. The CDR3 loop spans 16 amino acids. The CDR3 nucleotides read TGTGCCAGCAGCTTGGCTCCAAGAATCTACAACTATGGCTACACCTTC. Protein product: CASSLAPRIYNYGYTF.

The V call is TRBV5-6, the J call TRBJ1-3; D may be TRBD1 (6 bases). The length of the CDR3 is 17 residues. From germline, CDR1 is SGHDT and CDR2 YYEEEE. V was clipped by 0 bases and J by 0 bases, with 13 bases between them. As DNA, the CDR3 is TGTGCCAGCAGCTTGGTCGGACAGACCAGCTCTGGAAACACCATATATTTT. Translating gives CASSLVGQTSSGNTIYF.

A word on this clone: The junction does not match germline at one end; this may be a read error. The sample holds other DNA sequences that translate to the same CDR3. V usage is TRBV29-1 and J usage is TRBJ2-5; a weak D match, TRBD2 (6 bases). CDR1 SQVTM and CDR2 ANQGSEA come from the germline V gene. The CDR3 consists of 13 residues. In DNA form, the CDR3 reads TGCAGTGTTGCGCGGGGTGATCAAGAGACCCAGTACTTC. Protein product: CSVARGDQETQYF.

There are many counts of this clone. This rearrangement joins TRBV5-1 to TRBJ1-1; D not certain. CDR1 and CDR2 from the germline V gene are SGHRS and YFSETQ. This CDR3 contains 14 residues. V was pared by 0 bases and J by 9 bases, with 15 bases between. CDR3 nucleotide sequence: TGCGCCAGCAGCTTGGATTCGGGGTCTGGGAAAGCTTTCTTT. It specifies CASSLDSGSGKAFF.

The chain recombines TRBV14 with TRBJ2-5; D might be TRBD1 (5 bases). V dropped 1 base and J dropped 5 bases, with 8 bases sitting between them. This CDR3 comprises 13 residues. The germline V gene has CDR1 SGHDN and CDR2 FVKESK. CDR3 DNA: TGTGCCAGCAGCCAAGTGGGGCGGGAGACCCAGTACTTC. Its translation is CASSQVGRETQYF.

This rearrangement joins TRBV4-3 to TRBJ1-4, with no clear D. Looked up from germline, CDR1 is LGHNA and CDR2 is YSLEER. Trimming cost V 3 bases and J 8 bases, with 13 bases left between them. The CDR3 is 14 residues long. CDR3 protein: CASSQGMVGEKLFF. The CDR3 bases are TGCGCCAGCAGCCAGGGCATGGTTGGCGAAAAACTGTTTTTT.

The rearrangement uses TRBV7-2 and TRBJ2-2; no definite D call. The germline CDR1 and CDR2 sequences are SGHTA and FQGNSA. This CDR3 contains 15 residues. Trimming left V 0 bases short and J 0 bases short, with 5 bases between. The CDR3 DNA reads as TGTGCCAGCAGCTTAGCCACTACGAACACCGGGGAGCTGTTTTTT. Amino acid sequence: CASSLATTNTGELFF.

The chain links TRBV9 to TRBJ2-1, with 9 nucleotides matching TRBD2. This CDR3 region has 16 residues. The V and J ends lost 0 bases and 4 bases, in that order; junction bases with no gene match: 5. Germline V gives CDR1 SGDLS, CDR2 YYNGEE. The CDR3 nucleotides read TGTGCCAGCAGCGTAGTGGCGGGGGGGCAGTACAATGAGCAGTTCTTC. Protein sequence: CASSVVAGGQYNEQFF.

This chain connects TRBV29-1 to TRBJ2-7; 7 bases are shared with TRBD2. The germline gives CDR1 SQVTM, CDR2 ANQGSEA. Trimming took 2 bases from V and 4 from J; bases not matched to a gene: 8. The length of the CDR3 is 14 residues. CDR3 coding DNA: TGCAGCGTTGAACCGGGTGGGCGGGGGTACGAGCAGTACTTC. Its protein is CSVEPGGRGYEQYF.

This chain links TRBV28 with TRBJ1-1; 7 bases fit TRBD1. Trimming cost V 6 bases and J 6 bases; bases outside gene matches: 13. CDR3 length: 15 amino acids. The germline CDR1 and CDR2 sequences are MDHEN and SYDVKM. The CDR3 reads CASSQIDRVLAEAFF. The CDR3 nucleotides read TGTGCCAGCAGCCAAATAGACAGGGTCCTAGCTGAAGCTTTCTTT.

The chain links TRBV6-5 to TRBJ2-5, with 13 bases matching TRBD2. The germline V gene has CDR1 MNHEY and CDR2 SVGAGI. The V and J ends lost 1 base and 4 bases, in that order; junction bases with no gene match: 0. The CDR3 consists of 15 residues. CDR3 nucleotide sequence: TGTGCCAGCAGTTACTGGACTAGCGGGGGAGAGACCCAGTACTTC. Its translation is CASSYWTSGGETQYF.

The V call is TRBV4-3, the J call TRBJ1-4; 7 nucleotides match TRBD1. Germline trimming cut 0 bases from V and 12 bases from J; bases unmatched to any gene: 7. Per the germline V gene, CDR1 is LGHNA and CDR2 is YSLEER. The CDR3 covers 14 residues. CDR3 sequence (DNA): TGCGCCAGCAGCCAAGAGGGAGGCCAGGGGGAACTGTTTTTT. Its translation is CASSQEGGQGELFF.

The chain recombines TRBV9 with TRBJ1-6; 7 bases match TRBD1. Looked up from germline, CDR1 is SGDLS and CDR2 is YYNGEE. The CDR3 is made up of 16 amino acids. J was trimmed by 7 bases and V by 0 bases; bases with no gene match: 7. The DNA of the CDR3 is TGTGCCAGCAGCGTAGCTAGGGACAGATCAAATTCACCCCTCCACTTT. This translates into CASSVARDRSNSPLHF.

With regard to this clone: Germline is not matched at one junction end, which may reflect a read error. The V and J genes are TRBV7-7 and TRBJ2-5; a weak D match, TRBD1 (5 bases). CDR1 is SSHAT and CDR2 is FNYEAQ in the germline V gene (reference sequence). The CDR3 is made up of 13 amino acids. The CDR3 reads CASSPDNRETQYF. The CDR3 bases are TGTGCTAGCAGCCCGGACAATCGGGAGACCCAGTACTTC.

The J gene is TRBJ2-3, the V gene TRBV23-1, with D tentatively TRBD1 (5 bases). TRBV23-1 is an open reading frame, and its role is uncertain. V was trimmed by 4 bases and J by 3 bases, leaving 11 bases between them. The CDR3 extends over 14 amino acids. CDR3 in amino acids: CASSPRGLTDTQYF. The CDR3 DNA reads as TGCGCCAGCAGTCCTAGGGGTCTGACAGATACGCAGTATTTT.

The rearrangement links TRBV5-6 to TRBJ1-2; D unclear. The CDR3 is made up of 13 amino acids. Per germline, CDR1 SGHDT and CDR2 YYEEEE. Trimming removed 5 bases from V and 0 bases from J, with 8 bases in between. Here the CDR3 reads CASSPVPNYGYTF. As DNA, the CDR3 is TGTGCCAGCAGTCCTGTTCCTAACTATGGCTACACCTTC.

This chain joins TRBV5-4 and TRBJ2-3, with TRBD2 matching 12 bases. The CDR3 loop spans 16 amino acids. V dropped 4 bases and J dropped 3; count of bases not matched to a gene: 6. Looked up from germline, CDR1 is SGHNT and CDR2 is YYREEE (reference sequence). CDR3: CASSIRLAGVTDTQYF. The CDR3 bases are TGTGCCAGCAGCATCAGACTAGCGGGGGTAACAGATACGCAGTATTTT.

This sequence joins TRBV5-1 and TRBJ1-1, with D perhaps TRBD1 (5 bases). Germline V CDR1 and CDR2: SGHRS, YFSETQ. Trimming removed 2 bases at V and 4 bases at J, with 15 bases between. The CDR3 loop spans 15 amino acids. This CDR3 reads CASSFGPNQGTEAFF. The CDR3 nucleotides are TGCGCCAGCAGCTTTGGCCCCAATCAGGGCACTGAAGCTTTCTTT.

J is TRBJ1-6 and V is TRBV27; D gene unclear. CDR1 and CDR2 from the germline V gene are MNHEY and SMNVEV (reference sequence). The CDR3 extends over 16 amino acids. Trimming removed 5 bases at V and 0 bases at J, with 11 bases between. The CDR3 nucleotides read TGTGCCAGCAGTCCATTGGGCAGCTCCTATAATTCACCCCTCCACTTT. Protein product: CASSPLGSSYNSPLHF.

A few counts support this clone. The chain employs TRBV7-9 and TRBJ2-2; 11 bases map to TRBD2. The V gene's germline CDR1 is SEHNR and CDR2 FQNEAQ (reference sequence). The CDR3 is made up of 15 amino acids. The V segment lost 3 bases and the J segment 7 bases; nucleotides outside the gene matches: 4. In DNA, the CDR3 is TGTGCCAGCAGCTTTGGGACTAGCGGAGGCGGGGAGCTGTTTTTT. Translating it yields CASSFGTSGGGELFF.

This clone has just one count. The V gene is TRBV27, the J gene TRBJ2-1, with 10 positions matching TRBD1. After removal of 5 bases from V and 3 bases from J, the junction contained 1 base not matched to a gene. Per the germline V gene, CDR1 is MNHEY and CDR2 is SMNVEV (reference sequence). This CDR3 is 14 amino acids long. CDR3 amino acids: CASSGQGVYNEQFF. DNA of the CDR3: TGTGCCAGCAGTGGACAGGGGGTCTACAATGAGCAGTTCTTC.

The rearrangement joins TRBV19 to TRBJ1-1; D is perhaps TRBD1 (5 bases). CDR1 LNHDA and CDR2 SQIVND come from the germline V gene (reference sequence). This CDR3 is built from 11 residues. V was clipped by 9 bases and J by 7 bases, with 12 bases between them. DNA of the CDR3: TGTGCCAGCGGACATGAATTTGAAGCTTTCTTT. It encodes CASGHEFEAFF.

The rearrangement joins TRBV11-2 to TRBJ2-7, with 10 bases lining up with TRBD2. The CDR3 extends over 18 amino acids. CDR1 SGHAT and CDR2 FQNNGV come from the germline V gene. Trimming at V came to 5 bases and at J to 1 base, leaving 14 bases not matched to a gene. CDR3 residues: CASSPPWLAGVSSYEQYF. In DNA, the CDR3 is TGTGCCAGCAGCCCACCCTGGCTAGCGGGGGTATCATCCTACGAGCAGTACTTC.

V usage is TRBV12-5 and J usage is TRBJ2-6; 8 positions match TRBD1. The germline V gene encodes CDR1 LGHNT and CDR2 FRNRAP. V was clipped by 0 bases and J by 0 bases; unmatched bases: 7. The CDR3 has 19 residues. In DNA, the CDR3 is TGTGCTAGTGGTTTGGTAGTCCTGACAGGGGTCTCTGGGGCCAACGTCCTGACTTTC. Its translation: CASGLVVLTGVSGANVLTF. Together with reference TRBV12-5 and TRBJ2-6, the CDR3 gives the full variable domain: DARVTQTPRHKVTEMGQEVTMRCQPILGHNTVFWYRQTMMQGLELLAYFRNRAPLDDSGMPKDRFSAEMPDATLATLKIQPSEPRDSAVYFCASGLVVLTGVSGANVLTFGAGSRLTVL.

The chain recombines TRBV5-1 with TRBJ2-7, with D perhaps TRBD1 (6 bases). Germline loops: CDR1 SGHRS, CDR2 YFSETQ. The CDR3 sequence is 13 residues long. V shed 3 bases and J shed 6 bases, with 13 bases lying between them. CDR3 protein: CASSYNRESEQYF. The CDR3 nucleotides read TGCGCCAGCAGCTACAACAGGGAGTCCGAGCAGTACTTC.

This clone was seen just once. The chain combines TRBV27 with TRBJ2-7; 10 bases map to TRBD1. V dropped 0 bases and J dropped 5; count of bases not matched to a gene: 4. This CDR3 spans 15 amino acids. Germline lookup yields CDR1 MNHEY and CDR2 SMNVEV (reference sequence). The CDR3 DNA follows: TGTGCCAGCAGTTTATCTGGGACAGGGGCCCACGAGCAGTACTTC. Translated: CASSLSGTGAHEQYF.

In its sample, this clone was seen a few times. This chain connects TRBV11-3 to TRBJ2-3; 10 positions match TRBD2. The V segment lost 2 bases and the J segment 4 bases; nucleotides outside the gene matches: 9. This CDR3 is built from 17 residues. The germline gives CDR1 SGHNT, CDR2 YENEEA. CDR3 sequence reads: CASSLPLAGDESDTQYF. CDR3 DNA sequence: TGTGCCAGCAGCTTACCTCTAGCGGGGGATGAGTCAGATACGCAGTATTTT.

The genes are TRBV29-1 and TRBJ1-1, with 7 positions matching TRBD1. Germline V lookup: CDR1 SQVTM, CDR2 ANQGSEA. After removal of 7 bases from V and 10 bases from J, the junction contained 9 bases not matched to a gene. The CDR3 runs 11 residues. As DNA, the CDR3 is TGCAGCGGGGGGACAGATTTATTAGCTTTCTTT. Amino acid sequence: CSGGTDLLAFF.